This TCR beta chain is from a study of cytomegalovirus exposure and HLA in healthy donors. Trimming took 4 bases from V and 10 from J; bases not matched to a gene: 5. The CDR3 loop spans 14 amino acids. Germline V lookup: CDR1 SGHDT, CDR2 YYEEEE. The study ran its PCR with 60 Vbeta and 13 Jbeta primers. Libraries were prepared by immunoSEQ multiplex PCR; TCRdb keeps only in-frame clonotypes and omits some of them. The data show about 190,000 clones, with around 80% seen just once and approximately 2.2% held by the top ten. The gene calls are TRBV5-6 and TRBJ2-5; 15 bases are shared with TRBD2. The clonotype comes from a male donor in good health and CMV-seronegative. The sample comprised PBMCs. The CDR3 loop reads CASSVGLAGGIQYF. The CDR3 DNA is TGTGCCAGCAGCGTAGGACTAGCGGGGGGGATCCAGTACTTC.